The 24 T cell receptor beta chains reported below all come from one sample, sequenced in a study of molecular identifiers for immune sequencing clone quantification. TCRdb fed the PCR reads into MiXCR, producing one record per CDR3 protein. This sample has over 85,000 distinct CDR3 sequences, with approximately 22% found just once. Material for sequencing was naive CD8+ T cells from blood, with Jurkat cell RNA spiked in. Noted subset: FACS-sorted CD8+CD4-CCR7+CD45RA+ naive T cells. These receptors were obtained from a human donor in good health. Some libraries in this study had Jurkat cell RNA spiked in.

This clonotype occurred a few times. J is TRBJ1-6 and V is TRBV28, with D hard to call. Germline CDR1 is MDHEN and CDR2 is SYDVKM. The ends were cut back, 7 bases at V and 4 bases at J, with 17 bases in the middle. The CDR3 loop spans 16 amino acids. CDR3 residues: CASIRARGGYNSPLHF. The CDR3 DNA sequence: TGTGCCAGCATAAGGGCGCGGGGAGGGTATAATTCACCCCTCCACTTT.

This clonotype was observed at least ten times. The chain employs TRBV30 and TRBJ2-1; 7 positions agree with TRBD2. V trimming: 2 bases; J trimming: 2 bases; junction bases outside the gene matches: 6. CDR1 and CDR2 from the germline V gene are GTSNPN and SVGIG (reference sequence). CDR3 length: 15 amino acids. The CDR3 sequence: CAWSFSLAAYNEQFF. In nucleotides, the CDR3 is TGTGCCTGGAGTTTCAGCCTAGCGGCCTACAATGAGCAGTTCTTC.

In its sample, this clonotype was seen a few times. This chain connects TRBV12-3 or TRBV12-4 to TRBJ2-1; D ambiguous. The CDR3 contains 11 residues. V lost 8 bases and J 7 bases, leaving 9 bases between the germline ends. The CDR3 protein is CASGSGNEQFF. CDR3 in DNA: TGTGCCAGCGGTTCAGGTAATGAGCAGTTCTTC.

This clonotype was seen repeatedly, ten times or more. This chain uses TRBV7-9 with TRBJ2-1, with D uncertain. The germline CDR1 and CDR2 sequences are SEHNR and FQNEAQ (reference sequence). The CDR3 consists of 16 residues. Trimming left V 5 bases short and J 0 bases short, with 14 bases between. CDR3 DNA sequence: TGTGCCAGCAGCCCGATCCCAGGAAGCTCCTACAATGAGCAGTTCTTC. Its protein is CASSPIPGSSYNEQFF.

This clonotype has ten or more counts. In DNA, the CDR3 is TGTGCCAGCGGGGACAGGGGGCCGGAAGAGACCCAGTACTTC. This translates into CASGDRGPEETQYF. The chain uses TRBV11-2 and TRBJ2-5; 12 bases line up with TRBD1. Unmatched junction bases numbered 4, after V lost 8 bases and J lost 3 bases. The CDR3 length is 14 residues. CDR1 SGHAT and CDR2 FQNNGV come from the germline V gene.

This clonotype was observed at least ten times. The CDR3 region is CASSLDPEYSYEQYF. The CDR3 region has the DNA TGTGCCAGCAGCTTAGACCCCGAATACTCCTACGAGCAGTACTTC. The chain couples TRBV11-2 to TRBJ2-7; D is unclear. The germline V and J ends were trimmed by 0 bases and 0 bases, with 9 bases remaining between them. Germline V gene data show CDR1 as SGHAT and CDR2 as FQNNGV. The CDR3 has 15 amino acids. The full variable domain, in which reference TRBV11-2 and TRBJ2-7 provide the parts outside the CDR3, is EAGVAQSPRYKIIEKRQSVAFWCNPISGHATLYWYQQILGQGPKLLIQFQNNGVVDDSQLPKDRFSAERLKGVDSTLKIQPAKLEDSAVYLCASSLDPEYSYEQYFGPGTRLTVT.

Many counts were recorded for this clonotype. The chain uses TRBV4-1 and TRBJ1-6; D gene unclear. CDR1 is MGHRA, CDR2 YSYEKL, per germline. This CDR3 has 15 residues. V dropped 0 bases and J dropped 8 bases, with 11 bases sitting between them. In DNA, the CDR3 is TGCGCCAGCAGCCAAGATCGGACCTGGGATTCACCCCTCCACTTT. Amino acids: CASSQDRTWDSPLHF.

This clonotype was counted only a few times. CDR3 protein: CASSTQFIGTSDSKPQETQYF. CDR3 in DNA: TGTGCCAGTAGTACTCAATTCATCGGGACTAGCGACTCGAAACCTCAAGAGACCCAGTACTTC. The chain uses TRBV19 and TRBJ2-5; 10 positions match TRBD2. The junction had 22 bases not matched to a gene; V was cut back by 4 bases and J by 2 bases. The CDR3 spans 21 residues. The V gene's germline CDR1 is LNHDA and CDR2 SQIVND (reference sequence).

This clonotype showed up many times. The CDR3 region is CASSEIRAQEQFF. In DNA form, the CDR3 reads TGTGCCAGCAGCGAAATCCGGGCCCAAGAGCAGTTCTTC. The chain employs TRBV11-2 and TRBJ2-1; no clear D. Germline V gene sequence: CDR1 SGHAT, CDR2 FQNNGV. The V end was cut by 5 bases, the J end by 10 bases, with 15 bases between. CDR3 length equals 13 residues.

This clonotype was seen a few times. The chain uses TRBV7-9 and TRBJ2-1, with 13 bases matching TRBD2. The CDR3 consists of 16 residues. Germline loops: CDR1 SEHNR, CDR2 FQNEAQ (reference sequence). V was clipped by 5 bases and J by 4 bases; unmatched bases: 5. The CDR3 region is CASSTGLAGRYNEQFF. CDR3 nucleotide sequence: TGTGCCAGCAGCACGGGACTAGCGGGAAGGTACAATGAGCAGTTCTTC.

The chain employs TRBV7-6 and TRBJ2-5; D is perhaps TRBD1 or TRBD2 (5 bases each). The V gene lost 3 bases and the J gene lost 4 bases, with 12 bases spanning the gap. CDR3 length: 14 amino acids. From germline, CDR1 is SGHVS and CDR2 FNYEAQ. The CDR3, as DNA: TGTGCCAGCAGCTTTGGGGGTCGGGGAGAGACCCAGTACTTC. Protein sequence: CASSFGGRGETQYF.

As for this clonotype: This is likely a read error, given that the CDR3 carries no conserved phenylalanine or tryptophan at its end. This sequence joins TRBV27 and TRBJ2-1; possibly TRBD2 for D (7 bases). The germline V gene has CDR1 MNHEY and CDR2 SMNVEV (reference sequence). CDR3 length: 16 residues. Trimming removed 0 bases from V and 2 bases from J, with 11 bases in between. The CDR3 DNA reads as TGTGCCAGCAGTTTATCGATAGGGGGGGCCTACAATGAGCAGTTCTCC. This encodes CASSLSIGGAYNEQFS.

The genes are TRBV2 and TRBJ2-7, with TRBD1 identical over 7 bases. V lost 9 bases to trimming and J lost 4 bases; unmatched junction nucleotides: 9. CDR1 is SNHLY, CDR2 FYNNEI, per germline. The CDR3 spans 13 residues. This CDR3 reads CASCTGQNYEQYF. Written as DNA, the CDR3 is TGTGCCAGTTGTACGGGACAGAATTACGAGCAGTACTTC. The complete variable domain, with remaining parts taken from reference TRBV2 and TRBJ2-7, reads EPEVTQTPSHQVTQMGQEVILRCVPISNHLYFYWYRQILGQKVEFLVSFYNNEISEKSEIFDDQFSVERPDGSNFTLKIRSTKLEDSAMYFCASCTGQNYEQYFGPGTRLTVT.

This clonotype was recorded at least ten times. The chain joins TRBV7-2 to TRBJ2-1, with D unresolved. The germline gives CDR1 SGHTA, CDR2 FQGNSA. V was cut by 2 bases and J by 5 bases, with 13 bases left in between. This CDR3 comprises 15 residues. This CDR3 reads CASSLFRGANNEQFF. The CDR3, as DNA: TGTGCCAGCAGCTTATTTCGCGGAGCCAACAATGAGCAGTTCTTC.

This clonotype appeared a few times. The chain couples TRBV30 to TRBJ2-2; D gene uncertain. V was cut by 1 base and J by 4 bases, with 7 bases left in between. The length of the CDR3 is 13 residues. Germline V CDR1 and CDR2: GTSNPN, SVGIG (reference sequence). CDR3 residues: CAWSAVGTGELFF. The CDR3 coding sequence is TGTGCCTGGAGTGCAGTAGGCACCGGGGAGCTGTTTTTT.

This clonotype was recorded at least ten times. The chain uses TRBV6-2 or TRBV6-3 and TRBJ2-7, with D perhaps TRBD1 (5 bases). The CDR3 is 12 amino acids. Trimming stripped 0 bases from V and 7 bases from J, with 7 bases between. The germline V gene encodes CDR1 MNHEY and CDR2 SVGEGT. The CDR3 region has the DNA TGTGCCAGCAGTTACTCAGGGGAAGAGCAGTACTTC. Translating it yields CASSYSGEEQYF.

The chain uses TRBV9 and TRBJ2-2; possible D gene TRBD2, 6 bases. Germline loops: CDR1 SGDLS, CDR2 YYNGEE. V lost 5 bases, J lost 5 bases, and 10 bases lay in between. The CDR3 runs 13 residues. The CDR3 DNA reads as TGTGCCAGCAGTCTGGAGGGGACCGGGGAGCTGTTTTTT. The encoded protein is CASSLEGTGELFF.

This clonotype has a count of ten or more. The J gene is TRBJ2-1, the V gene TRBV7-2, with no clear D. Germline values: CDR1 SGHTA, CDR2 FQGNSA. Trimming shortened V by 4 bases and J by 5 bases, and 6 bases separated the two germline ends. The CDR3 covers 12 residues. CDR3 amino acids: CASSSGHNEQFF. The CDR3, as DNA: TGTGCCAGCAGCTCCGGCCACAATGAGCAGTTCTTC. Filled out from reference TRBV7-2 and TRBJ2-1, the complete variable domain reads GAGVSQSPSNKVTEKGKDVELRCDPISGHTALYWYRQSLGQGLEFLIYFQGNSAPDKSGLPSDRFSAERTGGSVSTLTIQRTQQEDSAVYLCASSSGHNEQFFGPGTRLTVL.

This clonotype showed up just a few times. The rearrangement joins TRBV20-1 to TRBJ2-1; 9 bases are a match to TRBD2. Germline assignment: CDR1 DFQATT and CDR2 SNEGSKA (reference sequence). J was trimmed by 0 bases and V by 0 bases; bases with no gene match: 6. The CDR3 is 17 amino acids. This CDR3 reads CSARDNLAGSSYNEQFF. The CDR3 region has the DNA TGCAGTGCTAGAGATAACCTAGCGGGAAGCTCCTACAATGAGCAGTTCTTC.

As regards this clonotype: A clone one base away is much larger, so this may be a read error. The chain has TRBV6-5 and TRBJ2-3; D could derive from TRBD1 or TRBD2 (6 bases each). CDR1 is MNHEY, CDR2 SVGAGI, per germline. Between the trimmed V and J ends, which lost 0 bases and 0 bases, there was a span of 10 bases. This CDR3 is built from 16 residues. The CDR3, as DNA: TGTGCCAGCAGTTACTCGACGGGGGCCAGCACAGATACGCAGTATTTT. This gives the protein CASSYSTGASTDTQYF.

The J gene is TRBJ1-6, the V gene TRBV21-1; the table gives TRBD1 as D, unverified against the DNA. TRBV21-1 is a recognized pseudogene. This CDR3 is built from 17 residues. The CDR3 is CASSKGAPGGADSPLHF. The CDR3, as DNA: TGTGCCAGCAGCAAAGGGGCCCCTGGGGGGGCCGATTCACCCCTCCACTTT.

This clonotype showed up just a few times. V gene TRBV13 combines with J gene TRBJ2-1; no clear D gene. CDR3 length: 15 residues. Trimming shortened V by 1 base and J by 2 bases, and 9 bases separated the two germline ends. CDR1 and CDR2 from the germline V gene are PRHDT and FYEKMQ (reference sequence). CDR3 DNA sequence: TGTGCCAGCAGCTTAGAAGACGGAGCCTACAATGAGCAGTTCTTC. Translation: CASSLEDGAYNEQFF.

This clonotype was picked up a small number of times. The genes are TRBV5-1 and TRBJ2-2, with D unclear. This CDR3 has 13 amino acids. Trimming pared 6 bases from V and 3 bases from J, leaving 9 bases between. CDR1 and CDR2 from the germline V gene are SGHRS and YFSETQ. CDR3 sequence (DNA): TGCGCCAGCAATTTTTTCTACACCGGGGAGCTGTTTTTT. It is translated as CASNFFYTGELFF.

The sample holds many counts of this clonotype. This chain connects TRBV11-2 to TRBJ2-3; TRBD2 matches at 9 bases. Germline V gene lookup returns CDR1 SGHAT and CDR2 FQNNGV. The CDR3 runs to 16 residues. Trimming cost V 4 bases and J 4 bases; bases outside gene matches: 9. CDR3 coding DNA: TGTGCCAGCAGCTCAATTAGGGCGGGGGGGCCAGATACGCAGTATTTT. Protein: CASSSIRAGGPDTQYF.